These 25 T cell receptor beta chains were all obtained from the same sample, sequenced in a study of CD8+ T cells in alopecia areata. Extracted RNA was reverse transcribed into cDNA, the sequencing template. Generated by immunoSEQ multiplex PCR, the TCRdb table keeps only in-frame clones and is missing some. The table records about 110,000 clones, about 60% of them present only once. The sequenced sample was NKG2D-low CD8+ T cells sorted from blood. These receptor sequences come from a human donor with alopecia areata.

The V gene is TRBV5-4, the J gene TRBJ2-3, with 9 bases lining up with TRBD2. V shed 4 bases and J 2 bases; nucleotides not matched to a gene: 8. The CDR3 is 16 residues long. CDR1 is SGHNT, CDR2 YYREEE, per germline (reference sequence). CDR3 loop: CASSETSGLNTDTQYF. The CDR3 DNA is TGTGCCAGCAGCGAGACTAGCGGACTTAACACAGATACGCAGTATTTT.

The V and J genes are TRBV28 and TRBJ1-2; tentatively, D is TRBD1 (5 bases). The ends were cut back, 6 bases at V and 4 bases at J, with 15 bases in the middle. Germline lookup yields CDR1 MDHEN and CDR2 SYDVKM. The CDR3 has 14 residues. The CDR3 protein is CASSTRGQGYGYTF. For the CDR3, the DNA is TGTGCCAGCAGCACCCGAGGCCAGGGCTATGGCTACACCTTC.

V and J are TRBV6-1 and TRBJ2-3; 9 bases map to TRBD2. The CDR3 spans 15 residues. CDR1 is MNHNS and CDR2 is SASEGT in the germline V gene. V lost 5 bases, J lost 7 bases, and 10 bases stayed unmatched. This chain's CDR3 is CASSSPLAGINTQYF. The CDR3 DNA reads TGTGCCAGCAGTTCCCCCCTAGCGGGAATAAATACGCAGTATTTT.

The V gene is TRBV13, the J gene TRBJ2-7; D is uncertain. Trimming took off 6 bases at V and 4 bases at J, with 19 bases between the two ends. The germline gives CDR1 PRHDT, CDR2 FYEKMQ (reference sequence). The length of the CDR3 is 15 residues. This CDR3 reads CASSQRILPGYEQYF. The CDR3 DNA sequence: TGTGCCAGCAGTCAGCGTATTCTCCCGGGTTACGAGCAGTACTTC.

The chain employs TRBV28 and TRBJ2-3; TRBD2 matches at 9 bases. The CDR3 spans 15 residues. Germline CDR1 MDHEN, CDR2 SYDVKM. V was clipped by 3 bases and J by 6 bases; unmatched bases: 7. The DNA for the CDR3 is TGTGCCAGCAGTTTGACTAGCGGCCTTTTGGATACGCAGTATTTT. As protein: CASSLTSGLLDTQYF.

This sequence joins TRBV27 and TRBJ2-3; D remains ambiguous. Germline-derived CDR1 and CDR2 are MNHEY and SMNVEV (reference sequence). The length of the CDR3 is 12 residues. Trimming removed 3 bases from V and 2 bases from J, with 3 bases in between. The CDR3 DNA follows: TGTGCCAGCAGTTTCCCCACAGATACGCAGTATTTT. This encodes CASSFPTDTQYF.

This clone was detected only a few times. The chain uses TRBV29-1 and TRBJ2-2; TRBD1 aligns across 8 bases. The CDR3 is 14 residues long. Germline lookup yields CDR1 SQVTM and CDR2 ANQGSEA. J was trimmed by 4 bases and V by 7 bases; bases with no gene match: 8. DNA of the CDR3: TGCAGCGCCGCAGGGGGCCCGGGCACCGGGGAGCTGTTTTTT. Translating it yields CSAAGGPGTGELFF.

This clone was seen a handful of times. This chain joins TRBV5-6 and TRBJ2-7; D not certain. This CDR3 spans 14 amino acids. Germline loops: CDR1 SGHDT, CDR2 YYEEEE. Trimming took off 1 base at V and 1 base at J, with 9 bases between the two ends. Here the CDR3 reads CASSLNRQSYEQYF. The CDR3 coding sequence is TGTGCCAGCAGCTTGAACCGGCAATCCTACGAGCAGTACTTC.

The chain joins TRBV6-4 to TRBJ2-2; 11 nucleotides align to TRBD2. This CDR3 spans 16 amino acids. Trimming removed 3 bases from V and 3 bases from J; junction bases left unmatched: 3. Germline lookup yields CDR1 MRHNA and CDR2 SNTAGT. The CDR3 DNA sequence: TGTGCCAGCAGTGATCTAGCGGGAGGCCACACCGGGGAGCTGTTTTTT. This gives the protein CASSDLAGGHTGELFF.

The chain uses TRBV13 and TRBJ2-7; no firm D call. CDR3 length equals 14 residues. The germline V and J ends were trimmed by 7 bases and 1 base, with 14 bases remaining between them. CDR1 is PRHDT, CDR2 FYEKMQ, per germline (reference sequence). In DNA form, the CDR3 reads TGTGCCAGCACCCGTGGGGTTTCGTCCTACGAGCAGTACTTC. This codes for CASTRGVSSYEQYF.

This clone was observed a few times. A read error may account for a junction end that differs from germline. The gene calls are TRBV28 and TRBJ2-3; D unresolved. Per the germline V gene, CDR1 is MDHEN and CDR2 is SYDVKM. This CDR3 has 10 amino acids. The CDR3 region has the DNA TGTGCCAGCAGCAGAGATACGCAGTATTTT. Protein product: CASSRDTQYF.

The CDR3 region has the DNA TGTGCCAGCAGCACCTGGACTAGCGGGGCCTACGAGCAGTACTTC. Translation: CASSTWTSGAYEQYF. The V gene is TRBV11-2, the J gene TRBJ2-7, with TRBD2 matching over 12 bases. The germline V gene encodes CDR1 SGHAT and CDR2 FQNNGV. The CDR3 length is 15 residues. Trimming took 5 bases from V and 2 from J; bases not matched to a gene: 4.

This clone was detected a few times. V is TRBV4-1 and J is TRBJ2-7, with 9 bases that match TRBD2. The CDR3 has 15 residues. V was pared by 1 base and J by 7 bases, with 8 bases of the junction left unmatched. Germline CDR1 is MGHRA and CDR2 is YSYEKL. DNA of the CDR3: TGCGCCAGCAGCCAAGCAGCCGGGACTAGCAAAGAGCAGTACTTC. It encodes CASSQAAGTSKEQYF.

The V call is TRBV28, the J call TRBJ2-6, with D possibly being TRBD2 (5 bases). The V gene's germline CDR1 is MDHEN and CDR2 SYDVKM. The CDR3 runs to 15 residues. The ends were cut back, 6 bases at V and 1 base at J, with 10 bases in the middle. DNA of the CDR3: TGTGCCAGCAGACCGGGGAGTTCTGGGGCCAACGTCCTGACTTTC. Translated, it gives CASRPGSSGANVLTF.

The chain uses TRBV7-6 and TRBJ2-6, with 7 bases that match TRBD1. Unmatched junction bases numbered 0, after V lost 6 bases and J lost 1 base. CDR1 and CDR2 from the germline V gene are SGHVS and FNYEAQ. The CDR3 sequence is 14 residues long. The CDR3 DNA follows: TGTGCCAGCAGACAGGGGTCTGGGGCCAACGTCCTGACTTTC. This encodes CASRQGSGANVLTF.

This clone was counted a few times. Other DNA sequences in the same sample also yield this CDR3. The rearrangement uses TRBV7-3 and TRBJ2-1; D remains ambiguous. V was cut by 0 bases and J by 0 bases, with 3 bases left in between. Germline V gives CDR1 SGHTA, CDR2 FQGTGA. CDR3 length: 14 residues. CDR3 coding DNA: TGTGCCAGCAGCTTAACTAGCTCCTACAATGAGCAGTTCTTC. This gives the protein CASSLTSSYNEQFF.

In this sample, this clone turned up a few times. The chain is built from TRBV2 and TRBJ1-4, with D tentatively TRBD1 (6 bases). The CDR3 length is 15 residues. V dropped 7 bases and J dropped 4 bases, with 16 bases sitting between them. The germline V gene encodes CDR1 SNHLY and CDR2 FYNNEI. The CDR3 DNA reads as TGTGCCAGCATCCGGGGGCAGGATGGTAATGAAAAACTGTTTTTT. Encoded protein: CASIRGQDGNEKLFF.

This clone was seen a handful of times. This rearrangement joins TRBV4-1 to TRBJ1-1; 9 bases map to TRBD1. This CDR3 region has 13 residues. Germline trimming cut 1 base from V and 10 bases from J; bases unmatched to any gene: 4. Germline V CDR1 and CDR2: MGHRA, YSYEKL. For the CDR3, the DNA is TGCGCCAGCAGCCAAGTGGGGACAGGGATAGCTTTCTTT. Protein sequence: CASSQVGTGIAFF.

This clone came up a few times. The chain links TRBV19 to TRBJ2-1; 9 bases match TRBD2. Unmatched junction bases numbered 11, after V lost 6 bases and J lost 8 bases. The CDR3 loop spans 15 amino acids. The germline gives CDR1 LNHDA, CDR2 SQIVND (reference sequence). The CDR3 nucleotides are TGTGCCAGTAGCCCACTTGCGGGAGGGGGGTATGAGCAGTTCTTC. Translation gives CASSPLAGGGYEQFF.

The chain is built from TRBV5-1 and TRBJ1-1, with D tentatively TRBD1 (6 bases). The CDR3 is 14 residues long. Per the germline V gene, CDR1 is SGHRS and CDR2 is YFSETQ. The V gene lost 1 base and the J gene lost 2 bases, with 9 bases spanning the gap. The CDR3 DNA sequence: TGCGCCAGCAGCTTGAGGGGGGCCAACACTGAAGCTTTCTTT. Translation: CASSLRGANTEAFF.

The table lists this clone with a count of one. The CDR3 here is CASSGGPSTDTQYF. DNA for the CDR3: TGTGCCAGCAGTGGCGGGCCTAGCACAGATACGCAGTATTTT. J is TRBJ2-3 and V is TRBV25-1; TRBD2 might be the D (5 bases). V was trimmed by 4 bases and J by 0 bases, leaving 8 bases between them. CDR1 is MGHDK, CDR2 SYGVNS, per germline. The CDR3 sequence is 14 residues long.

J is TRBJ2-1 and V is TRBV2; D call uncertain. The V and J ends lost 11 bases and 4 bases respectively, with 15 bases between them. The CDR3 is 13 residues long. The germline CDR1 and CDR2 sequences are SNHLY and FYNNEI. CDR3 protein: CAGRKPLYNEQFF. CDR3 in DNA: TGTGCCGGCCGGAAGCCACTGTACAATGAGCAGTTCTTC.

This clone was seen only a few times. The rearrangement uses TRBV7-8 and TRBJ2-3, with 9 bases lining up with TRBD2. Germline V gene sequence: CDR1 SGHVS, CDR2 FQNEAQ. CDR3 length: 16 amino acids. The ends lost 3 bases at V and 2 bases at J; junction bases unmatched: 6. The CDR3: CASSFLAGELTDTQYF. As DNA, the CDR3 is TGTGCCAGCAGCTTCTTAGCGGGAGAACTCACAGATACGCAGTATTTT.

The chain recombines TRBV29-1 with TRBJ2-7; D possibly corresponds to TRBD1 (5 bases). Per germline, CDR1 SQVTM and CDR2 ANQGSEA. V lost 1 base and J 5 bases, leaving 18 bases between the germline ends. The CDR3 sequence is 15 residues long. In nucleotides, the CDR3 is TGCAGCGTTGAAGGTCTGGGCCCGCAGGGCGACGAGCAGTACTTC. Protein sequence: CSVEGLGPQGDEQYF.

This clone was detected once. The gene calls are TRBV4-1 and TRBJ2-7; possible D gene TRBD1, 5 bases. Germline assignment: CDR1 MGHRA and CDR2 YSYEKL. This CDR3 spans 14 amino acids. V was trimmed by 2 bases and J by 3 bases, leaving 11 bases between them. The CDR3 DNA reads as TGCGCCAGCAGCCAAACGGAGACAGACTACGAGCAGTACTTC. Its translation: CASSQTETDYEQYF.